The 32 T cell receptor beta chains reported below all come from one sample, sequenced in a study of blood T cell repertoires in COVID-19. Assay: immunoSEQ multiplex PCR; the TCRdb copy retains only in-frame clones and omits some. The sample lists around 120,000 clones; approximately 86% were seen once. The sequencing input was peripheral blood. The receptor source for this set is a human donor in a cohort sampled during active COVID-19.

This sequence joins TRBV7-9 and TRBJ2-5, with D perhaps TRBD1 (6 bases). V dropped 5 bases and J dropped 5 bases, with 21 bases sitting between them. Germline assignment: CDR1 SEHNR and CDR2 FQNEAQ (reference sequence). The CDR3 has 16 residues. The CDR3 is CASSPAPTGFGETQYF. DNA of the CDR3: TGTGCCAGCAGCCCAGCCCCCACAGGGTTTGGGGAGACCCAGTACTTC.

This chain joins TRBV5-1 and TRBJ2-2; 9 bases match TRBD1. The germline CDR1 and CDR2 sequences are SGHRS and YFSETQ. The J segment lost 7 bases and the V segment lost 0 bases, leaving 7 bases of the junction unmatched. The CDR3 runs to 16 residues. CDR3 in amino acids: CASSLEGQGVGGELFF. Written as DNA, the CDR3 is TGCGCCAGCAGCTTGGAGGGACAGGGAGTAGGCGGGGAGCTGTTTTTT.

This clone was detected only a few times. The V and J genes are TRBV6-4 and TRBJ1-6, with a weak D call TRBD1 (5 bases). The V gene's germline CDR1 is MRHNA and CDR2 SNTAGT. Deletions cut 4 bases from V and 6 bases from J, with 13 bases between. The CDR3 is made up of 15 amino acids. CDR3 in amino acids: CASSVDSFGNSPLHF. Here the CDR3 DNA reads TGTGCCAGCAGTGTAGACAGCTTTGGTAATTCACCCCTCCACTTT.

CDR3 amino acids: CASSPGGAGGEPQHF. The CDR3, as DNA: TGTGCCAGCAGCCCGGGGGGGGCAGGAGGTGAGCCCCAGCATTTT. The chain combines TRBV7-2 with TRBJ1-5; the D gene is possibly TRBD1 (6 bases). The V end lost 5 bases, the J end lost 8 bases, and 19 bases lay between the germline ends. The CDR3 is 15 residues long. Germline V CDR1 and CDR2: SGHTA, FQGNSA.

The CDR3 DNA sequence: TGTGCCAGTAATACAGGGGCGAAGGGCGAGCAGTACTTC. Protein: CASNTGAKGEQYF. The chain has TRBV19 and TRBJ2-7, with 7 bases identical to TRBD1. The CDR3 runs 13 residues. Germline CDR1 reads LNHDA; CDR2 reads SQIVND (reference sequence). J lost 6 bases, V lost 7 bases, and 9 bases had no gene match.

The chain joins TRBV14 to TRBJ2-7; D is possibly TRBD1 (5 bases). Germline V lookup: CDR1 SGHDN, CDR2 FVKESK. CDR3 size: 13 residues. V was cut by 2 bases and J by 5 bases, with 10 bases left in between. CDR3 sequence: CASSQNRGNEQYF. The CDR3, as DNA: TGTGCCAGCAGCCAAAATAGGGGTAACGAGCAGTACTTC.

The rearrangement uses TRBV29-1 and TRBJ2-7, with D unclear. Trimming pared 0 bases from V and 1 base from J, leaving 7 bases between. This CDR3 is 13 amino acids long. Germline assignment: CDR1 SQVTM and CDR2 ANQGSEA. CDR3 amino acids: CSVEESASYEQYF. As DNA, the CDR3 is TGCAGCGTTGAAGAATCTGCGTCCTACGAGCAGTACTTC.

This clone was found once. CDR3 nucleotides: TGCGCCAGCAGCTCCGACAGGGGACTAGCGAGCTACAATGAGCAGTTCTTC. Translating it yields CASSSDRGLASYNEQFF. V is TRBV5-1 and J is TRBJ2-1, with 10 bases aligning to TRBD2. Per the germline V gene, CDR1 is SGHRS and CDR2 is YFSETQ. V lost 3 bases and J lost 3; bases outside the gene matches: 9. This CDR3 spans 17 amino acids.

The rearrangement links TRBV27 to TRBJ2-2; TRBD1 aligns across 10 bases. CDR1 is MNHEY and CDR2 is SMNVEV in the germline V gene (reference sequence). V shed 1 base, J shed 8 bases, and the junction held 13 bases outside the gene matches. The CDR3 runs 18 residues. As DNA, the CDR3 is TGTGCCAGCAGTTTATTCGGGTCCGGGACAGGGGTTCGGGGGGAGCTGTTTTTT. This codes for CASSLFGSGTGVRGELFF.

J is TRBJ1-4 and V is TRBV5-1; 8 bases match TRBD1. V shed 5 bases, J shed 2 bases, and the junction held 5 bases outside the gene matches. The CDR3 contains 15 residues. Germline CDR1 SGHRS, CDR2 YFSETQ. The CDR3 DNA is TGCGCCAGCAGAAGCAGGGGGCAGACTAATGAAAAACTGTTTTTT. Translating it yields CASRSRGQTNEKLFF.

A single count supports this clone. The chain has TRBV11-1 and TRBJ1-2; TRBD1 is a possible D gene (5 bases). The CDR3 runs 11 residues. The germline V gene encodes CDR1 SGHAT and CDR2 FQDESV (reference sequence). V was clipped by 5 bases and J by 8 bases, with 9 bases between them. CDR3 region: CASSQGFGYTF. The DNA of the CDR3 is TGTGCCAGCAGCCAGGGATTCGGCTACACCTTC.

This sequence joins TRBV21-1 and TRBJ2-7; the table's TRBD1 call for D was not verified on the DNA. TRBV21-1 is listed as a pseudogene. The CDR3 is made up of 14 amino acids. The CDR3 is CASSTYRGTYEQYF. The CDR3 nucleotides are TGTGCCAGCAGCACTTACAGGGGGACCTACGAGCAGTACTTC.

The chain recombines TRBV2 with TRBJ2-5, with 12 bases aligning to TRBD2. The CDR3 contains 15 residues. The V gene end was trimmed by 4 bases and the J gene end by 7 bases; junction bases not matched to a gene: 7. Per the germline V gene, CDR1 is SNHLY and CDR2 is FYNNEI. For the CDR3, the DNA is TGTGCCAGCAGTGTGCTAGCGGGGGGGCCGGGGACCCAGTACTTC. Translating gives CASSVLAGGPGTQYF.

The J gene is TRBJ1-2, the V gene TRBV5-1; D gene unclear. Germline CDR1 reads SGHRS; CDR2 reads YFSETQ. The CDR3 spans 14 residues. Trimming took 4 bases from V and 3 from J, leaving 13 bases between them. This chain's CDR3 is CASSQYTEDYGYTF. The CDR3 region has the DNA TGCGCCAGCAGCCAGTATACGGAGGACTATGGCTACACCTTC.

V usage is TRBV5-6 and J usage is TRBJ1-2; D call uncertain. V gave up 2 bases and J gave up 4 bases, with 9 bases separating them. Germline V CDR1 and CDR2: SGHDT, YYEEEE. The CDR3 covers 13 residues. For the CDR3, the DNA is TGTGCCAGCAGCTTCTACGGAGGCTATGGCTACACCTTC. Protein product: CASSFYGGYGYTF.

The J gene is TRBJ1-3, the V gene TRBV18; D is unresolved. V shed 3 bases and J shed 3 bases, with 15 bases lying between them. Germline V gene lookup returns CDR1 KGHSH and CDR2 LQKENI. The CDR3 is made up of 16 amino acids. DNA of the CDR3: TGTGCCAGCTCACCCGTAGACCCGGAGAGTGGAAACACCATATATTTT. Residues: CASSPVDPESGNTIYF.

The CDR3 loop is CATKPDPNTGELFF. In nucleotides, the CDR3 is TGTGCCACCAAGCCCGATCCGAACACCGGGGAGCTGTTTTTT. The V gene is TRBV15, the J gene TRBJ2-2; D is ambiguous. From germline, CDR1 is LNHNV and CDR2 YYDKDF (reference sequence). The CDR3 has 14 residues. Trimming left V 7 bases short and J 0 bases short, with 9 bases between.

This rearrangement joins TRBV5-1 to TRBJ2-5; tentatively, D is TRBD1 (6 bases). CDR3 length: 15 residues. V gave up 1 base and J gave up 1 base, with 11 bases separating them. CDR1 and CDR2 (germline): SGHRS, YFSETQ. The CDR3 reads CASSLTPGVQETQYF. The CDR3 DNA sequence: TGCGCCAGCAGCTTGACGCCAGGGGTCCAAGAGACCCAGTACTTC.

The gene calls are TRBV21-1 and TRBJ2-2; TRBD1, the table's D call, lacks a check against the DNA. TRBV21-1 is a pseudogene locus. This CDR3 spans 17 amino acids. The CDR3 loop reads CASSKRPGASNTGELFF. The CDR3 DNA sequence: TGTGCCAGCAGCAAACGGCCAGGGGCCTCGAACACCGGGGAGCTGTTTTTT.

DNA for the CDR3: TGTGCCAGCAGTTACGGCAGAAGAATCACAGATACGCAGTATTTT. Translated: CASSYGRRITDTQYF. The chain recombines TRBV6-6 with TRBJ2-3, with no clear D. CDR1 is MNHNY and CDR2 is SVGAGI in the germline V gene (reference sequence). V lost 2 bases and J 2 bases, leaving 11 bases between the germline ends. CDR3 length: 15 amino acids.

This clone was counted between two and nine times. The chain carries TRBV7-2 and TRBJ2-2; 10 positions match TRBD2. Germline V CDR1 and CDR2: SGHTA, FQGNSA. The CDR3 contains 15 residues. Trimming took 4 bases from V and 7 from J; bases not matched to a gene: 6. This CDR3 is CASSSGTSVGGELFF. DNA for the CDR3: TGTGCCAGCAGCTCCGGGACTAGCGTCGGCGGGGAGCTGTTTTTT.

The CDR3 spells CASSATGTYGYTF. CDR3 sequence (DNA): TGTGCCAGTAGCGCCACAGGGACCTATGGCTACACCTTC. The chain carries TRBV19 and TRBJ1-2; weak D call: TRBD1 (6 bases). This CDR3 comprises 13 residues. Between the trimmed V and J ends, which lost 6 bases and 4 bases, there was a span of 12 bases. The germline V gene encodes CDR1 LNHDA and CDR2 SQIVND (reference sequence). Looking up the rest from reference TRBV19 and TRBJ1-2 gives the full variable domain: DGGITQSPKYLFRKEGQNVTLSCEQNLNHDAMYWYRQDPGQGLRLIYYSQIVNDFQKGDIAEGYSVSREKKESFPLTVTSAQKNPTAFYLCASSATGTYGYTFGSGTRLTVV.

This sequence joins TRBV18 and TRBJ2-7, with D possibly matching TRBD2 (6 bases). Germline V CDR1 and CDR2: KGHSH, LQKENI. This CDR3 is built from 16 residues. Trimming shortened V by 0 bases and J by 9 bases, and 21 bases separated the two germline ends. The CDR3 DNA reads TGTGCCAGCTCACCACCTTTCCAAGCGGGTCAAAGCGTGCAGTACTTC. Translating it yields CASSPPFQAGQSVQYF.

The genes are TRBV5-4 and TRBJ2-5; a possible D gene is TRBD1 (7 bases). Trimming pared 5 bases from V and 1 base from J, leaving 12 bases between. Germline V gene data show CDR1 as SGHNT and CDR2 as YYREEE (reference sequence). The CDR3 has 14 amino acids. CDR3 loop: CASSSGGPQETQYF. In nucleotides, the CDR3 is TGTGCCAGCAGTTCAGGGGGGCCCCAAGAGACCCAGTACTTC.

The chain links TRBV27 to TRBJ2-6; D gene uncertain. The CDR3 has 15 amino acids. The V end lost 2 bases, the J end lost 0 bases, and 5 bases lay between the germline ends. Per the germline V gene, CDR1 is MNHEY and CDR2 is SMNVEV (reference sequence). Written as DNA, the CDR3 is TGTGCCAGCAGTTTAAGGAGCTCTGGGGCCAACGTCCTGACTTTC. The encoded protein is CASSLRSSGANVLTF.

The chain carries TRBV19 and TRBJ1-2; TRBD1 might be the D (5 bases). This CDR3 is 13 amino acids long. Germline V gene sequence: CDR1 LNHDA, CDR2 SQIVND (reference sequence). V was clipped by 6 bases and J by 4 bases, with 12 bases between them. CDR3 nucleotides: TGTGCCAGTAGCCCACAGGTCGGCTATGGCTACACCTTC. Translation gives CASSPQVGYGYTF.

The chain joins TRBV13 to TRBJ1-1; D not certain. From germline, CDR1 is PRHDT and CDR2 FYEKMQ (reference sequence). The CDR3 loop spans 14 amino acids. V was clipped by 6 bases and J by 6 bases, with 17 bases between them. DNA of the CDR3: TGTGCCAGCAGACAAAACCCCACAGTCTCTGAAGCTTTCTTT. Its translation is CASRQNPTVSEAFF.

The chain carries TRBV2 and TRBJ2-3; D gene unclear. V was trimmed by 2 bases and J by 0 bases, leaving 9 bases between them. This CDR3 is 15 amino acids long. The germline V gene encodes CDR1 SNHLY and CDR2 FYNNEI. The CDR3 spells CASSELGSSTDTQYF. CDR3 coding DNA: TGTGCCAGCAGTGAACTCGGGTCAAGCACAGATACGCAGTATTTT. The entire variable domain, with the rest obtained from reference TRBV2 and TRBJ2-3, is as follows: EPEVTQTPSHQVTQMGQEVILRCVPISNHLYFYWYRQILGQKVEFLVSFYNNEISEKSEIFDDQFSVERPDGSNFTLKIRSTKLEDSAMYFCASSELGSSTDTQYFGPGTRLTVL.

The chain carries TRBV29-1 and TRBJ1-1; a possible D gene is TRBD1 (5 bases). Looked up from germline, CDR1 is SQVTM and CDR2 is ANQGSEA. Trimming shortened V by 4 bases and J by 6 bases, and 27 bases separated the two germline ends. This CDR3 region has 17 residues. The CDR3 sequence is CSVVGPGDYLPSPEAFF. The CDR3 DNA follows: TGCAGCGTTGTAGGGCCGGGGGATTACTTACCCAGCCCTGAAGCTTTCTTT.

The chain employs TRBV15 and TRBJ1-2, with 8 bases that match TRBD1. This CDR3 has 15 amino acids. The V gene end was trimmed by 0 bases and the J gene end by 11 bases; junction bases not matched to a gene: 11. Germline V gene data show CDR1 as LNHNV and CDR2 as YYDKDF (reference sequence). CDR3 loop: CATSRDRGRQGIYTF. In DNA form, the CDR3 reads TGTGCCACCAGCAGAGATAGAGGCCGACAGGGGATTTACACCTTC.

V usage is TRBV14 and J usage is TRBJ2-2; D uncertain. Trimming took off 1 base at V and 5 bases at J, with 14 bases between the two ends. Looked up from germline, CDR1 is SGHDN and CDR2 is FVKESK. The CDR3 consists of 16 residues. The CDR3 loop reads CASSQGPETWTGELFF. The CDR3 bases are TGTGCCAGCAGCCAAGGACCCGAGACATGGACCGGGGAGCTGTTTTTT.

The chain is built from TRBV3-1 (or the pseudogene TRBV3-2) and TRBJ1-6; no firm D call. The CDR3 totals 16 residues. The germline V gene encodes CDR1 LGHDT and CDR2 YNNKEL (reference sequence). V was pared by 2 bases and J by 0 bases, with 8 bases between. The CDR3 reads CASSQRGSSYNSPLHF. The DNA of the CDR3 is TGTGCCAGCAGCCAACGGGGAAGCTCCTATAATTCACCCCTCCACTTT.